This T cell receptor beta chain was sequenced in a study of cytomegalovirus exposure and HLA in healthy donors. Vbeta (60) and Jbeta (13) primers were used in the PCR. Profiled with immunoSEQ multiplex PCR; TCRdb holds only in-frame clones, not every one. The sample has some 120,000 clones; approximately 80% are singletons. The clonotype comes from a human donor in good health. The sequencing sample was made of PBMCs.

The CDR3 nucleotides are TGTGCCAGCAGTGACACCGGGACAGGGCAAAAACTGTTTTTT. Encoded protein: CASSDTGTGQKLFF. The chain combines TRBV6-1 with TRBJ1-4, with 9 bases fitting TRBD1. Trimming removed 3 bases from V and 9 bases from J; junction bases left unmatched: 5. CDR1 is MNHNS, CDR2 SASEGT, per germline. This CDR3 has 14 amino acids.